Below are 18 T cell receptor beta chains sequenced from a single sample in a study of blood T cell repertoires in COVID-19. Sequencing was performed with immunoSEQ multiplex PCR; in TCRdb, only in-frame clones are kept and a portion is missing. Here the sample spans hundreds of thousands of clones, roughly nine tenths being singletons. Material: peripheral blood. The source of these receptors is a young man with COVID-19, enrolled during active disease.

The gene calls are TRBV7-9 and TRBJ1-5; D is perhaps TRBD1 (5 bases). The V gene's germline CDR1 is SEHNR and CDR2 FQNEAQ (reference sequence). The ends were cut back, 5 bases at V and 4 bases at J, with 12 bases in the middle. CDR3 size: 14 residues. The CDR3 is CASSRTGENQPQHF. In DNA, the CDR3 is TGTGCCAGCAGCCGAACGGGGGAAAATCAGCCCCAGCATTTT.

About this clone itself: Compared with germline, one end of the junction differs, possibly owing to a read error. The CDR3 spells CASSPGLPGSYNEQFF. The DNA of the CDR3 is TGTGCTAGCAGCCCTGGACTCCCGGGCTCCTACAATGAGCAGTTCTTC. V usage is TRBV7-7 and J usage is TRBJ2-1; a weak D match, TRBD2 (5 bases). The CDR3 covers 16 residues. Looked up from germline, CDR1 is SSHAT and CDR2 is FNYEAQ (reference sequence).

The V gene is TRBV19, the J gene TRBJ2-7, with 7 nucleotides matching TRBD1. Germline values: CDR1 LNHDA, CDR2 SQIVND (reference sequence). The CDR3 is 21 residues long. The trim removed 8 bases at V and 2 bases at J, leaving 30 bases unmatched. The CDR3 nucleotides are TGTGCCAGTGACCCGGGATATATGACAGGGTACTCCCCCGGGCGGCCCTACGAGCAGTACTTC. Residues: CASDPGYMTGYSPGRPYEQYF.

There are a few counts of this clone. The J gene is TRBJ1-2, the V gene TRBV7-3, with D perhaps matching TRBD1 (5 bases). The germline V gene has CDR1 SGHTA and CDR2 FQGTGA. Trimming stripped 6 bases from V and 2 bases from J, with 16 bases between. The CDR3 consists of 15 residues. CDR3 in amino acids: CASRTGQLQNYGYTF. The DNA of the CDR3 is TGTGCCAGCAGGACCGGACAACTCCAGAACTATGGCTACACCTTC.

This clone was found once. The chain uses TRBV12-3 or TRBV12-4 and TRBJ2-4; perhaps TRBD2 as D (6 bases). CDR3 length: 11 residues. The ends were cut back, 3 bases at V and 11 bases at J, with 8 bases in the middle. CDR3: CASSFGDFQYF. The CDR3 DNA is TGTGCCAGCAGTTTTGGGGACTTTCAGTACTTC.

V and J are TRBV19 and TRBJ1-2; a possible D gene is TRBD1 (6 bases). The CDR3 consists of 14 residues. The V end was cut by 0 bases, the J end by 7 bases, with 12 bases between. CDR1 is LNHDA, CDR2 SQIVND, per germline (reference sequence). The CDR3 sequence: CASSIDRRGGGYTF. As DNA, the CDR3 is TGTGCCAGTAGTATAGATCGCAGGGGCGGTGGCTACACCTTC.

A single count supports this clone. V is TRBV18 and J is TRBJ1-4; weak D call: TRBD1 (5 bases). Trimming pared 0 bases from V and 6 bases from J, leaving 14 bases between. This CDR3 contains 16 residues. CDR1 KGHSH and CDR2 LQKENI come from the germline V gene. The DNA for the CDR3 is TGTGCCAGCTCACCACCGAATCAAAGGGGCGATGAAAAACTGTTTTTT. Its translation is CASSPPNQRGDEKLFF.

The chain uses TRBV30 and TRBJ1-5; D is undetermined. Germline CDR1 and CDR2: GTSNPN and SVGIG (reference sequence). The CDR3 has 13 amino acids. The germline V and J ends were trimmed by 1 base and 7 bases, with 11 bases remaining between them. Here the CDR3 reads CAWSGGNGQPQHF. The CDR3 region has the DNA TGTGCCTGGAGTGGAGGGAATGGACAGCCCCAGCATTTT.

V and J are TRBV7-2 and TRBJ1-5; D remains ambiguous. Germline loops: CDR1 SGHTA, CDR2 FQGNSA. Trimming pared 5 bases from V and 4 bases from J, leaving 12 bases between. The CDR3 loop spans 14 amino acids. CDR3 in amino acids: CASSRGGANQPQHF. CDR3 coding DNA: TGTGCCAGCAGCCGGGGTGGAGCTAATCAGCCCCAGCATTTT.

This chain uses TRBV5-1 with TRBJ2-7; TRBD1 agrees at 11 bases. Per the germline V gene, CDR1 is SGHRS and CDR2 is YFSETQ. The CDR3 runs to 15 residues. Trimming removed 4 bases from V and 2 bases from J; junction bases left unmatched: 5. The CDR3 loop is CASSAGTGGAYEQYF. In nucleotides, the CDR3 is TGCGCCAGCAGCGCTGGGACAGGGGGGGCCTACGAGCAGTACTTC.

This clone was recorded many times. V is TRBV6-6 and J is TRBJ2-6; 7 positions agree with TRBD1. CDR3 length equals 20 residues. V was pared by 5 bases and J by 0 bases, with 16 bases of the junction left unmatched. Germline lookup yields CDR1 MNHNY and CDR2 SVGAGI (reference sequence). The CDR3 here is CASSHIGTPGQPSGANVLTF. The DNA for the CDR3 is TGTGCCAGCAGTCACATAGGGACCCCGGGACAGCCCTCTGGGGCCAACGTCCTGACTTTC.

The rearrangement uses TRBV3-1 (or the pseudogene TRBV3-2) and TRBJ1-1; perhaps TRBD1 as D (6 bases). Germline CDR1 and CDR2: LGHDT and YNNKEL (reference sequence). The CDR3 loop spans 16 amino acids. V was pared by 0 bases and J by 0 bases, with 11 bases between. CDR3 sequence: CASSQDAGAMNTEAFF. CDR3 sequence (DNA): TGTGCCAGCAGCCAAGATGCAGGGGCCATGAACACTGAAGCTTTCTTT.

V and J are TRBV12-3 or TRBV12-4 and TRBJ1-5; no clear D. The CDR3 is 13 amino acids. Trimming cost V 2 bases and J 5 bases, with 7 bases left between them. The CDR3 DNA reads as TGTGCCAGCAGTTTAAACAGACATCAGCCCCAGCATTTT. Translating it yields CASSLNRHQPQHF.

The CDR3 region has the DNA TGTGCCAGCAGCTTAGAAGTGGGGGACAGGGGTGGGGAGACCCAGTACTTC. This sequence encodes CASSLEVGDRGGETQYF. The V gene is TRBV7-8, the J gene TRBJ2-5; 10 nucleotides line up with TRBD1. Germline loops: CDR1 SGHVS, CDR2 FQNEAQ. The junction had 10 bases not matched to a gene; V was cut back by 1 base and J by 5 bases. The CDR3 contains 17 residues.

This clone was observed once. This chain links TRBV6-2 or TRBV6-3 with TRBJ1-2; 8 bases match TRBD1. V shed 6 bases and J 5 bases; nucleotides not matched to a gene: 14. CDR1 and CDR2 from the germline V gene are MNHEY and SVGEGT. This CDR3 has 16 amino acids. CDR3 amino acids: CASSPTLRTGRYGYTF. DNA of the CDR3: TGTGCCAGCAGCCCTACCCTTCGGACAGGGCGATATGGCTACACCTTC.

This CDR3 is CASSLLAGGPNEQFF. The CDR3 DNA sequence: TGTGCCAGCAGCTTACTAGCGGGGGGGCCCAATGAGCAGTTCTTC. This sequence joins TRBV6-5 and TRBJ2-1; TRBD2 aligns across 13 bases. There are 15 residues in the CDR3. The junction had 5 bases not matched to a gene; V was cut back by 6 bases and J by 6 bases. In germline, CDR1 is MNHEY, CDR2 SVGAGI.

The rearrangement uses TRBV5-4 and TRBJ2-1; D remains ambiguous. The CDR3 totals 19 residues. Germline values: CDR1 SGHNT, CDR2 YYREEE (reference sequence). Trimming removed 3 bases from V and 5 bases from J, with 27 bases in between. CDR3 sequence: CASSSYPPKATHQHNEQFF. The CDR3 nucleotides are TGTGCCAGCAGCTCTTACCCCCCTAAAGCGACCCACCAACACAATGAGCAGTTCTTC.

This clone occurred once. This chain links TRBV14 with TRBJ2-5, with a weak D call TRBD2 (7 bases). Germline-derived CDR1 and CDR2 are SGHDN and FVKESK. This CDR3 is 16 amino acids long. The V end was cut by 5 bases, the J end by 5 bases, with 21 bases between. CDR3 region: CASSDTGGRGAETQYF. The CDR3 coding sequence is TGTGCCAGCAGCGACACGGGAGGACGGGGGGCGGAGACCCAGTACTTC.